The rows below give T cell receptor beta chains drawn from one sample of a study of CD8 T cells in ankylosing spondylitis. TCRdb reanalysed the 5' RACE reads using MiXCR and keeps one entry per CDR3 protein. The table records about 750,000 distinct CDR3 sequences, about 20% of them present only once. The specimen sequenced was blood, either unsorted or a sorted T cell fraction (not recorded which). Receptors originate from a male donor with ankylosing spondylitis. The CDR3 runs from the conserved cysteine through the conserved F or W. The D gene is left open where the match is weak. Clone size is given for some rows only: seen once, a few or many times, or a class if the clone is expanded.

j_call: TRBJ2-7
d_call: TRBD1
clone_size: few
v_call: TRBV5-1
cdr3_nt: TGCGCCAGCAGCTTGGATGGGACAGGGCTACCCTACGAGCAGTACTTC
cdr3_aa: CASSLDGTGLPYEQYF

j_call: TRBJ2-5
d_call: TRBD2
clone_size: few
v_call: TRBV7-2
cdr3_nt: TGTGCCAGCAGCCCCCAGACTAGCGGGAGAAAAGAGACCCAGTACTTC
cdr3_aa: CASSPQTSGRKETQYF

j_call: TRBJ1-1
d_call: NA
clone_size: NA
v_call: TRBV24-1
cdr3_nt: TGTGCCACCAGTGATTCCCAGTTGAACACTGAAGCTTTCTTT
cdr3_aa: CATSDSQLNTEAFF

j_call: TRBJ1-1
d_call: NA
clone_size: once
v_call: TRBV19
cdr3_nt: TGTGCCACCCGGGGGCGATCCGAGATGACTGAAGCTTTCTTT
cdr3_aa: CATRGRSEMTEAFF

j_call: TRBJ2-7
d_call: TRBD2
clone_size: few
v_call: TRBV5-4
cdr3_nt: TGTGCCAGCAGCTTGGGTGGACTAGGGTCCTACGAGCAGTACTTC
cdr3_aa: CASSLGGLGSYEQYF

j_call: TRBJ2-5
d_call: NA
clone_size: few
v_call: TRBV27
cdr3_nt: TGTGCCAGCAGTTTATCGATCGGAGAGACCCAGTACTTC
cdr3_aa: CASSLSIGETQYF

j_call: TRBJ1-5
d_call: NA
clone_size: NA
v_call: TRBV5-6
cdr3_nt: TGTGCCAGCAGCCCAAACGGGGGTCGCAATCAGCCCCAGCATTTT
cdr3_aa: CASSPNGGRNQPQHF

j_call: TRBJ2-1
d_call: NA
clone_size: NA
v_call: TRBV20-1
cdr3_nt: TGCAGTGCTTGTGGGGGGAGAACCTACAATGAGCAGTTCTTC
cdr3_aa: CSACGGRTYNEQFF

j_call: TRBJ2-2
d_call: TRBD1
clone_size: NA
v_call: TRBV12-3/TRBV12-4
cdr3_nt: TGTGCCAGCAGTGTAAGGGGGCGGACCGGGGAGCTGTTTTTT
cdr3_aa: CASSVRGRTGELFF

j_call: TRBJ1-3
d_call: NA
clone_size: NA
v_call: TRBV11-1
cdr3_nt: TGTGCCAGCAGCTTGGAAAGGGCGGACACCATATATTTT
cdr3_aa: CASSLERADTIYF

j_call: TRBJ1-2
d_call: NA
clone_size: few
v_call: TRBV6-5
cdr3_nt: TGTGCCAGCAGTTCCCCCACCGCCACTAACTATGGCTACACCTTC
cdr3_aa: CASSSPTATNYGYTF

j_call: TRBJ2-1
d_call: NA
clone_size: NA
v_call: TRBV2
cdr3_nt: TGTGCCAGCAGTGAGGACGATTTCTACAATGAGCAGTTCTTC
cdr3_aa: CASSEDDFYNEQFF

j_call: TRBJ2-5
d_call: TRBD2
clone_size: NA
v_call: TRBV20-1
cdr3_nt: TGCAGTGCTAGAGATGCAACTAGCGGGGGAGACCAAGAGACCCAGTACTTC
cdr3_aa: CSARDATSGGDQETQYF

j_call: TRBJ2-1
d_call: TRBD2
clone_size: NA
v_call: TRBV7-3
cdr3_nt: TGTGCCAGCAGCCCCTGGGCTAGCGGGGTTAATGAGCAGTTCTTC
cdr3_aa: CASSPWASGVNEQFF

j_call: TRBJ1-2
d_call: NA
clone_size: NA
v_call: TRBV28
cdr3_nt: TGTGCCAGCAGTTTTACAAACTATGGCTACACCTTC
cdr3_aa: CASSFTNYGYTF

j_call: TRBJ2-3
d_call: NA
clone_size: few
v_call: TRBV20-1
cdr3_nt: TGCACCCCTAGGTCCCACAGAAGCCCAGATACGCAGTATTTT
cdr3_aa: CTPRSHRSPDTQYF

j_call: TRBJ2-1
d_call: TRBD1
clone_size: once
v_call: TRBV30
cdr3_nt: TGTGCCTGGACCCAACCTGGGACAGTGACCAATGAGCAGTTCTTC
cdr3_aa: CAWTQPGTVTNEQFF

j_call: TRBJ2-3
d_call: NA
clone_size: many
v_call: TRBV15
cdr3_nt: TGTGCCACGGGGGGGGGCCAGGCAGATACGCAGTATTTT
cdr3_aa: CATGGGQADTQYF

j_call: TRBJ2-3
d_call: TRBD2
clone_size: NA
v_call: TRBV6-2/TRBV6-3
cdr3_nt: TGTGCCAGCAGTACTCCATTGGGGGGGAGACGCACAGATACGCAGTATTTT
cdr3_aa: CASSTPLGGRRTDTQYF

j_call: TRBJ1-2
d_call: NA
clone_size: few
v_call: TRBV7-2
cdr3_nt: TGTGCCAGCAGCTTAGGGCGGGCTGGCTACACCTTC
cdr3_aa: CASSLGRAGYTF

j_call: TRBJ2-7
d_call: NA
clone_size: NA
v_call: TRBV3-1
cdr3_nt: TGTGCCAGCAGCCAAGTTGGGATTAGGGTCTACGAGCAGTACTTC
cdr3_aa: CASSQVGIRVYEQYF

j_call: TRBJ2-1
d_call: NA
clone_size: NA
v_call: TRBV4-2
cdr3_nt: TGTGCCAGCGGGCCCCGCGGGAATTTGAATGAGCAGTTCTTC
cdr3_aa: CASGPRGNLNEQFF

j_call: TRBJ2-2
d_call: NA
clone_size: NA
v_call: TRBV3-1
cdr3_nt: TGTGCCAGCAGCCAAGCGCTAGGTTCCCGTCCCGGGGAGCTGTTTTTT
cdr3_aa: CASSQALGSRPGELFF

j_call: TRBJ2-5
d_call: NA
clone_size: NA
v_call: TRBV7-9
cdr3_nt: TGTGCCAGCAGCTTAGGTCCACGAACTGAGACCCAGTACTTC
cdr3_aa: CASSLGPRTETQYF

j_call: TRBJ1-1
d_call: NA
clone_size: NA
v_call: TRBV7-9
cdr3_nt: TGTGCCAGCAGCTTAGAGACAGGTTTGAACACTGAAGCTTTCTTT
cdr3_aa: CASSLETGLNTEAFF

j_call: TRBJ2-3
d_call: TRBD2
clone_size: few
v_call: TRBV9
cdr3_nt: TGTGCCAGCAGCGTCTCGGGGGGTGGTACAGATACGCAGTATTTT
cdr3_aa: CASSVSGGGTDTQYF

j_call: TRBJ2-7
d_call: NA
clone_size: many
v_call: TRBV6-5
cdr3_nt: TGTGCCAGCAGCTACGGGGGCGAGCAGTACTTC
cdr3_aa: CASSYGGEQYF

j_call: TRBJ2-3
d_call: NA
clone_size: NA
v_call: TRBV4-2
cdr3_nt: TGTGCCAGCAGCCAACGCCCAGATACGCAGTATTTT
cdr3_aa: CASSQRPDTQYF

j_call: TRBJ1-2
d_call: NA
clone_size: NA
v_call: TRBV3-1
cdr3_nt: TGTGCCAGCAGCCAAGATTGGGCCAACGGCGTATATGGCTACACCTTC
cdr3_aa: CASSQDWANGVYGYTF

j_call: TRBJ2-3
d_call: TRBD2
clone_size: NA
v_call: TRBV7-9
cdr3_nt: TGTGCCAGCAGCTTCATGTCCGCGGGGGGCTTCACAGATACGCAGTATTTT
cdr3_aa: CASSFMSAGGFTDTQYF

j_call: TRBJ1-1
d_call: NA
clone_size: NA
v_call: TRBV6-8
cdr3_nt: TGTGCCAGCAGGCGGGTGGGGGAAACTGAAGCTTTCTTT
cdr3_aa: CASRRVGETEAFF

j_call: TRBJ1-4
d_call: NA
clone_size: NA
v_call: TRBV15
cdr3_nt: TGTGCCACCAGCAGAGACGGGGACACCCAAGCCGTAGAAAAACTGTTTTTT
cdr3_aa: CATSRDGDTQAVEKLFF

j_call: TRBJ2-3
d_call: NA
clone_size: NA
v_call: TRBV5-5
cdr3_nt: TGTGCCAGCAGCTTGGATTGGACAACCGAAGCAGATACGCAGTATTTT
cdr3_aa: CASSLDWTTEADTQYF

j_call: TRBJ1-1
d_call: NA
clone_size: NA
v_call: TRBV29-1
cdr3_nt: TGCAGCGTTGAAGAGTTGATGAACACTGAAGCTTTCTTT
cdr3_aa: CSVEELMNTEAFF

j_call: TRBJ1-2
d_call: NA
clone_size: few
v_call: TRBV7-9
cdr3_nt: TGTGCCAGCAGCTTGGACAGCAAGAACTATGGCTACACCTTC
cdr3_aa: CASSLDSKNYGYTF

j_call: TRBJ2-1
d_call: NA
clone_size: NA
v_call: TRBV20-1
cdr3_nt: TGCAGTGCCCAACTAGTTCCCAATGAGCAGTTCTTC
cdr3_aa: CSAQLVPNEQFF

j_call: TRBJ1-4
d_call: NA
clone_size: NA
v_call: TRBV10-3
cdr3_nt: TGTGCCACGACCGGCAGGGAAGGTGAAAAACTGTTTTTT
cdr3_aa: CATTGREGEKLFF

j_call: TRBJ2-2
d_call: TRBD2
clone_size: NA
v_call: TRBV3-1
cdr3_nt: TGTGCCAGCAGCCAAGATGGAATAGCGGGGCCCGGGGAGCTGTTTTTT
cdr3_aa: CASSQDGIAGPGELFF

j_call: TRBJ1-5
d_call: NA
clone_size: NA
v_call: TRBV9
cdr3_nt: TGTGCCAGCAGCGTAGGAGTAGGAGGGGGTGGTCAGCCCCAGCATTTT
cdr3_aa: CASSVGVGGGGQPQHF

j_call: TRBJ1-2
d_call: NA
clone_size: NA
v_call: TRBV14
cdr3_nt: TGTGCCAGCAGCCAAGATGGGACCACCCGCCTATATGGCTACACCTTC
cdr3_aa: CASSQDGTTRLYGYTF

j_call: TRBJ1-2
d_call: TRBD1
clone_size: few
v_call: TRBV29-1
cdr3_nt: TGCAGCGTTGAAGGGCGACAGGGAGGTGGCTACACCTTC
cdr3_aa: CSVEGRQGGGYTF

j_call: TRBJ1-6
d_call: TRBD1
clone_size: NA
v_call: TRBV20-1
cdr3_nt: TGCAGTGCTAGAGATCCAAGACAGGGAGATAATTCACCCCTCCACTTT
cdr3_aa: CSARDPRQGDNSPLHF

j_call: TRBJ2-1
d_call: NA
clone_size: few
v_call: TRBV12-3/TRBV12-4
cdr3_nt: TGTGCCAGCCAGCCGGAGGGCGAGTCTTCCTACAATGAGCAGTTCTTC
cdr3_aa: CASQPEGESSYNEQFF

j_call: TRBJ1-4
d_call: NA
clone_size: few
v_call: TRBV12-3/TRBV12-4
cdr3_nt: TGTGCCAGCAGGGGAGGACGGCCCGTGAGGAATGAAAAACTGTTTTTT
cdr3_aa: CASRGGRPVRNEKLFF

j_call: TRBJ2-2
d_call: TRBD2
clone_size: NA
v_call: TRBV5-1
cdr3_nt: TGCGCCAGCAGTTTTATAGCGGGAGCCAGCGGGGAGCTGTTTTTT
cdr3_aa: CASSFIAGASGELFF

j_call: TRBJ2-6
d_call: NA
clone_size: NA
v_call: TRBV4-1
cdr3_nt: TGCGCCAGCAGCCAAGGGCACCTCTCTGGGGCCAACGTCCTGACTTTC
cdr3_aa: CASSQGHLSGANVLTF

j_call: TRBJ2-1
d_call: TRBD2
clone_size: few
v_call: TRBV5-1
cdr3_nt: TGCGCCAGCAGCTCCCCACGGGCTAGCGGGACAGAAAATGAGCAGTTCTTC
cdr3_aa: CASSSPRASGTENEQFF

j_call: TRBJ1-5
d_call: NA
clone_size: few
v_call: TRBV27
cdr3_nt: TGTGCCAGCAGTTCGACAGGAGACAATCAGCCCCAGCATTTT
cdr3_aa: CASSSTGDNQPQHF

j_call: TRBJ1-2
d_call: NA
clone_size: many
v_call: TRBV5-1
cdr3_nt: TGCGCCAGCAGCTTGGCCGATTCAGGGGATGGCTACACCTTC
cdr3_aa: CASSLADSGDGYTF

j_call: TRBJ2-7
d_call: NA
clone_size: few
v_call: TRBV7-8
cdr3_nt: TGTGCCAGCAGCTTAGTTGGGGCAGGCGGCTACGAGCAGTACTTC
cdr3_aa: CASSLVGAGGYEQYF